The 32 T cell receptor beta chains presented below share a single source sample, sequenced in a study of blood T cells in healthy people across ages. Combining a sample-barcoded 5' primer with a J-beta primer mix, a second PCR ran for roughly 7 to 11 cycles. Each CDR3 protein gets one entry after TCRdb re-called the 5' RACE reads with MiXCR. The table records 550,000 to 750,000 distinct CDR3 sequences, around 20% of them present only once. Sequencing was carried out using blood. The source of these receptors is a man aged 70-80 years in good health.

In regard to this clonotype: Germline is not matched at one junction end, which may reflect a read error. The rearrangement links TRBV6-1 to TRBJ2-7; D call uncertain. The germline gives CDR1 MNHNS, CDR2 SASEGT. This CDR3 is built from 11 residues. Here the CDR3 reads CVSSGYYEQYF. The CDR3, as DNA: TGTGTCAGCAGTGGCTACTACGAGCAGTACTTC.

Of note for this clonotype: Since a much larger clone is just one base distant, this may be a read error. This sequence joins TRBV7-3 and TRBJ2-2; D call uncertain. Germline CDR1 and CDR2: SGHTA and FQGTGA. CDR3 size: 15 residues. V was shortened by 5 bases and J by 6 bases, with 16 bases between the two germline ends. The CDR3 region is CASSLTATDSGELFF. CDR3 sequence (DNA): TGTGCCAGCAGCCTCACGGCTACCGACTCCGGGGAGCTGTTTTTT.

This clonotype appeared a few times. The CDR3 spells CATSRSSSGRGNNEQFF. The DNA for the CDR3 is TGTGCCACCAGCAGATCCTCTAGCGGGAGGGGGAACAATGAGCAGTTCTTC. This chain connects TRBV15 to TRBJ2-1; TRBD2 matches 12 bases. Per germline, CDR1 LNHNV and CDR2 YYDKDF (reference sequence). The CDR3 totals 17 residues. V shed 2 bases, J shed 5 bases, and the junction held 7 bases outside the gene matches.

There are a few counts of this clonotype. CDR3 protein: CASSLSGVKTQYF. In nucleotides, the CDR3 is TGTGCCAGCAGTTTGTCCGGGGTAAAGACCCAGTACTTC. The chain has TRBV12-3 or TRBV12-4 and TRBJ2-5, with D maybe TRBD2 (5 bases). The ends were cut back, 3 bases at V and 6 bases at J, with 11 bases in the middle. This CDR3 region has 13 residues.

There are a few counts of this clonotype. The chain combines TRBV10-3 with TRBJ2-5, with a tentative D call TRBD2 (6 bases). Matching the DNA end better, TRBJ2-1 makes the J call doubtful. Germline V CDR1 and CDR2: ENHRY, SYGVKD. The CDR3 contains 13 residues. The CDR3: CAIASSGENEQFF. DNA of the CDR3: TGTGCCATCGCGTCCTCGGGGGAAAATGAGCAGTTCTTC.

This clonotype has only a few counts. The chain employs TRBV20-1 and TRBJ1-1; no firm D call. Trimming removed 4 bases from V and 2 bases from J, with 11 bases in between. From germline, CDR1 is DFQATT and CDR2 SNEGSKA (reference sequence). The CDR3 length is 13 residues. The CDR3 DNA reads TGCAGTGCTATGCAGGCGGGTAACACTGAAGCTTTCTTT. Its protein is CSAMQAGNTEAFF.

This chain links TRBV5-5 with TRBJ1-5; TRBD1 might be the D (6 bases). Germline V gives CDR1 SGHKS, CDR2 YYEKEE (reference sequence). V lost 0 bases and J 5 bases, leaving 12 bases between the germline ends. CDR3 length: 15 amino acids. CDR3 protein: CASSLDRAVDQPQHF. DNA of the CDR3: TGTGCCAGCAGCTTGGACAGGGCGGTGGATCAGCCCCAGCATTTT.

This clonotype was found a few times. This chain connects TRBV20-1 to TRBJ2-5; 10 positions match TRBD2. The CDR3 has 14 residues. Germline V gives CDR1 DFQATT, CDR2 SNEGSKA (reference sequence). V lost 3 bases and J lost 5; bases outside the gene matches: 6. Written as DNA, the CDR3 is TGCAGTGCTAGTTCTAGCGGGAGCATTGAGACCCAGTACTTC. This sequence encodes CSASSSGSIETQYF.

The genes are TRBV5-1 and TRBJ2-3; TRBD2 matches at 12 bases. The CDR3 covers 13 residues. Unmatched junction bases numbered 0, after V lost 4 bases and J lost 6 bases. Germline V gives CDR1 SGHRS, CDR2 YFSETQ. This CDR3 is CASSGTSGDTQYF. The CDR3 bases are TGCGCCAGCAGCGGGACTAGCGGGGATACGCAGTATTTT.

This clonotype was counted only a few times. V usage is TRBV3-1 and J usage is TRBJ2-4, with TRBD1 as a possible D gene (6 bases). CDR3 length: 12 amino acids. The V gene's germline CDR1 is LGHDT and CDR2 YNNKEL (reference sequence). V was pared by 0 bases and J by 12 bases, with 9 bases between. The DNA for the CDR3 is TGTGCCAGCAGCCAAGAGGGGGCGGGTCAGTACTTC. The encoded protein is CASSQEGAGQYF. Full variable domain (missing parts from reference TRBV3-1 and TRBJ2-4): DTAVSQTPKYLVTQMGNDKSIKCEQNLGHDTMYWYKQDSKKFLKIMFSYNNKELIINETVPNRFSPKSPDKAHLNLHINSLELGDSAVYFCASSQEGAGQYFGAGTRLSVL.

This clonotype was counted only a few times. V gene TRBV4-1 combines with J gene TRBJ2-3; 8 nucleotides line up with TRBD1. Germline V CDR1 and CDR2: MGHRA, YSYEKL. This CDR3 has 15 amino acids. V was clipped by 1 base and J by 4 bases; unmatched bases: 4. CDR3 sequence (DNA): TGCGCCAGCAGCCAAGGTCAGGGGGCATCAGATACGCAGTATTTT. This gives the protein CASSQGQGASDTQYF.

The genes are TRBV10-3 and TRBJ2-7, with 11 bases fitting TRBD2. TRBJ2-1 explains the end of the DNA better; the J call may be wrong. The CDR3 has 18 amino acids. Germline V gene lookup returns CDR1 ENHRY and CDR2 SYGVKD. This CDR3 reads CAISGFGSGRARYNEQFF. The CDR3 DNA is TGTGCCATCAGTGGGTTTGGTAGCGGGAGGGCCCGTTACAATGAGCAGTTCTTC.

This sequence joins TRBV24-1 and TRBJ1-2, with a weak D call TRBD1 (5 bases). With 2 bases removed from V and 7 bases from J, the gap between germline ends came to 16 bases. The CDR3 extends over 15 amino acids. The V gene's germline CDR1 is KGHDR and CDR2 SFDVKD. The CDR3 DNA reads as TGTGCCACCAGTGATTCCCCGGGTAGGGGTGGTGGCTACACCTTC. Amino acids: CATSDSPGRGGGYTF.

This clonotype came up a few times. For the CDR3, the DNA is TGTGCCAGCAGCCAAGGGGGGACAGGGAGGTACCAAGAGACCCAGTACTTC. It specifies CASSQGGTGRYQETQYF. This chain joins TRBV14 and TRBJ2-5, with TRBD1 matching over 9 bases. The CDR3 contains 17 residues. Germline V CDR1 and CDR2: SGHDN, FVKESK. J lost 0 bases, V lost 1 base, and 6 bases had no gene match.

This clonotype was detected a few times. The CDR3 loop is CASSLSASGTYEQYF. The CDR3 DNA is TGTGCCAGCAGTTTAAGCGCTAGCGGTACCTACGAGCAGTACTTC. The chain recombines TRBV12-3 or TRBV12-4 with TRBJ2-7; TRBD2 agrees at 7 bases. V trimming: 2 bases; J trimming: 2 bases; junction bases outside the gene matches: 6. This CDR3 is built from 15 residues.

CDR3 loop: CASSGSVEKLFF. The CDR3 bases are TGTGCCAGCAGTGGATCAGTTGAAAAACTGTTTTTT. The chain recombines TRBV6-1 with TRBJ1-4, with D unresolved. Trimming took 4 bases from V and 7 from J, leaving 7 bases between them. Germline V gene sequence: CDR1 MNHNS, CDR2 SASEGT. This CDR3 has 12 residues.

This clonotype came up many times. This chain joins TRBV5-1 and TRBJ2-1; TRBD2 aligns across 11 bases. In germline, CDR1 is SGHRS, CDR2 YFSETQ. Losses at the gene ends were 4 bases for V and 10 bases for J; bases not matched to a gene: 10. This CDR3 comprises 15 residues. The CDR3 here is CASSLTSGAYYEQFF. The CDR3 region has the DNA TGCGCCAGCAGCCTGACTAGCGGGGCCTACTACGAGCAGTTCTTC.

This clonotype was recorded once. The chain uses TRBV3-1 and TRBJ2-2; D perhaps matches TRBD2 (6 bases). The CDR3 is 16 amino acids. Germline lookup yields CDR1 LGHDT and CDR2 YNNKEL (reference sequence). V lost 5 bases to trimming and J lost 1 base, with 14 bases between them. The CDR3 spells CASSKGTPVNTGELFF. The CDR3, as DNA: TGTGCCAGCAGCAAGGGGACTCCTGTGAACACCGGGGAGCTGTTTTTT.

This chain links TRBV29-1 with TRBJ1-2; D may be TRBD1 (5 bases). CDR3 length: 13 residues. The germline V and J ends were trimmed by 1 base and 8 bases, with 14 bases remaining between them. Germline CDR1 is SQVTM and CDR2 is ANQGSEA. This CDR3 reads CSVEGKGAEGYTF. The DNA of the CDR3 is TGCAGCGTTGAAGGGAAAGGGGCTGAAGGCTACACCTTC.

This chain links TRBV12-3 or TRBV12-4 with TRBJ2-2; maybe TRBD2 (6 bases). This CDR3 has 15 residues. Between the trimmed V and J ends, which lost 6 bases and 2 bases, there was a span of 13 bases. In DNA, the CDR3 is TGTGCCAGCAGACCTGGGACTGATAACACCGGGGAGCTGTTTTTT. Residues: CASRPGTDNTGELFF.

The chain links TRBV20-1 to TRBJ2-1; the match to TRBD2 covers 7 bases. CDR1 is DFQATT and CDR2 is SNEGSKA in the germline V gene (reference sequence). This CDR3 is built from 19 residues. With 6 bases clipped from V and 0 bases from J, the junction kept 20 bases outside the gene matches. CDR3 sequence (DNA): TGCAGTGCGGGAGGAGCTGGGAGGGGTTTTAGAAGCTCCTACAATGAGCAGTTCTTC. Amino acids: CSAGGAGRGFRSSYNEQFF.

At least ten counts were recorded for this clonotype. The chain couples TRBV29-1 to TRBJ2-5; D gene unclear. The germline V gene has CDR1 SQVTM and CDR2 ANQGSEA. This CDR3 is 10 amino acids long. Trimming cost V 5 bases and J 5 bases, with 6 bases left between them. The CDR3 region is CSVYGETQYF. In DNA form, the CDR3 reads TGCAGCGTTTATGGGGAGACCCAGTACTTC.

This sequence joins TRBV5-6 and TRBJ2-7; the D is unclear. V was trimmed by 5 bases and J by 5 bases, leaving 11 bases between them. The CDR3 has 12 residues. Germline CDR1 is SGHDT and CDR2 is YYEEEE. The CDR3 is CASSRLEHEQYF. The CDR3 nucleotides read TGTGCCAGCAGTCGACTCGAACACGAGCAGTACTTC.

This clonotype was counted between two and nine times. V and J are TRBV21-1 and TRBJ2-7; TRBD1 is taken as the D call from the table, unchecked against the DNA. TRBV21-1 is termed a pseudogene. The CDR3 covers 16 residues. The CDR3: CASSKQPGQGASEQYF. The CDR3 nucleotides read TGTGCCAGCAGCAAGCAACCGGGACAGGGGGCTTCCGAGCAGTACTTC.

This clonotype has a handful of counts. Written as DNA, the CDR3 is TGCGCCAGCAGCTTGGGGTTAGCGGGAGGCCCCAGCTCCTACAATGAGCAGTTCTTC. This gives the protein CASSLGLAGGPSSYNEQFF. V and J are TRBV5-1 and TRBJ2-1, with 10 positions matching TRBD2. Germline lookup yields CDR1 SGHRS and CDR2 YFSETQ. The CDR3 is 19 amino acids. The V and J ends lost 0 bases and 0 bases, in that order; junction bases with no gene match: 9. The variable domain in full, completed from reference TRBV5-1 and TRBJ2-1, reads KAGVTQTPRYLIKTRGQQVTLSCSPISGHRSVSWYQQTPGQGLQFLFEYFSETQRNKGNFPGRFSGRQFSNSRSEMNVSTLELGDSALYLCASSLGLAGGPSSYNEQFFGPGTRLTVL.

V usage is TRBV25-1 and J usage is TRBJ2-2; 8 positions agree with TRBD1. From germline, CDR1 is MGHDK and CDR2 SYGVNS. Trimming removed 6 bases from V and 3 bases from J; junction bases left unmatched: 12. The CDR3 covers 17 residues. CDR3: CASRQTGDERYTGELFF. As DNA, the CDR3 is TGTGCCAGCAGGCAGACAGGGGACGAGCGGTACACCGGGGAGCTGTTTTTT.

This clonotype was seen more than once but under ten times. The chain carries TRBV7-3 and TRBJ1-1, with D perhaps matching TRBD1 (6 bases). The CDR3 consists of 15 residues. Germline lookup yields CDR1 SGHTA and CDR2 FQGTGA. Trimming left V 6 bases short and J 0 bases short, with 14 bases between. CDR3 bases: TGTGCCAGCAGGTCCCAGGGGTCGGTGAACACTGAAGCTTTCTTT. It is translated as CASRSQGSVNTEAFF.

V usage is TRBV21-1 and J usage is TRBJ2-1; the D call in the table, TRBD1, was not verified against the DNA. TRBV21-1 is reported as a pseudogene. The CDR3 runs to 19 residues. The CDR3 reads CASSNGASRTPVEHNEQFF. The CDR3 DNA follows: TGTGCCAGCAGCAATGGAGCCTCTCGGACGCCCGTTGAACACAATGAGCAGTTCTTC.

This clonotype was counted only a few times. This chain uses TRBV3-1 with TRBJ2-5; D remains ambiguous. The DNA end favors TRBJ2-7, so the J call may be wrong. Germline loops: CDR1 LGHDT, CDR2 YNNKEL (reference sequence). The CDR3 loop spans 13 amino acids. CDR3 nucleotide sequence: TGTGCCAGCAGTCGGGCCACTGACTACGAGCAGTACTTC. Its protein is CASSRATDYEQYF.

This clonotype was counted once. This chain joins TRBV5-1 and TRBJ2-3, with 12 bases aligning to TRBD2. V trimming: 4 bases; J trimming: 5 bases; junction bases outside the gene matches: 8. Germline V lookup: CDR1 SGHRS, CDR2 YFSETQ. There are 16 residues in the CDR3. The CDR3 loop reads CASSQIGLAGRDTQYF. The CDR3 region has the DNA TGCGCCAGCAGCCAAATCGGACTAGCGGGGAGAGATACGCAGTATTTT. Supplemented by reference TRBV5-1 and TRBJ2-3, the full variable domain reads KAGVTQTPRYLIKTRGQQVTLSCSPISGHRSVSWYQQTPGQGLQFLFEYFSETQRNKGNFPGRFSGRQFSNSRSEMNVSTLELGDSALYLCASSQIGLAGRDTQYFGPGTRLTVL.

The rearrangement links TRBV5-1 to TRBJ2-4, with 7 bases aligning to TRBD1. The CDR3 is 14 residues long. Germline V gene data show CDR1 as SGHRS and CDR2 as YFSETQ. The J segment lost 8 bases and the V segment lost 4 bases, leaving 9 bases of the junction unmatched. The CDR3 region is CASSQGQSQDIQYF. CDR3 nucleotides: TGCGCCAGCAGCCAGGGACAGAGTCAGGACATTCAGTACTTC.

For this clonotype: Since a much larger clone is just one base distant, this may be a read error. Lacking the conserved final phenylalanine or tryptophan, this CDR3 likely reflects a read error. The chain couples TRBV12-3 or TRBV12-4 to TRBJ2-1; possible D gene TRBD2, 5 bases. V gave up 6 bases and J gave up 2 bases, with 11 bases separating them. This CDR3 is built from 14 residues. The CDR3 DNA reads as TGTGCCAGCAGCCGGAGCGGAACCTACAATGAGCAGTTCTTG. Its protein product is CASSRSGTYNEQFL.